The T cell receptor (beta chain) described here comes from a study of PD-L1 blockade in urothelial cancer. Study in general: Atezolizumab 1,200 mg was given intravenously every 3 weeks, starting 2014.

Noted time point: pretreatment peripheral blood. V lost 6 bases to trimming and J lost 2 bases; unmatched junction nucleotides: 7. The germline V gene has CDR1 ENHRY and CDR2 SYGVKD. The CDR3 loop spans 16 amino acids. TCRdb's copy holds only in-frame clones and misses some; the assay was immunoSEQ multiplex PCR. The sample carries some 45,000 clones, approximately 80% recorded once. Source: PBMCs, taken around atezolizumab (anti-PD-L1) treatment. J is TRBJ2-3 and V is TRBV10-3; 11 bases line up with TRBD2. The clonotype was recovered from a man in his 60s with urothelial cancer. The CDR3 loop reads CAISAGTSGDTDTQYF. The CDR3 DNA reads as TGTGCCATCAGCGCCGGGACTAGCGGTGACACAGATACGCAGTATTTT.